These 22 T cell receptor beta chains share one sample of origin, sequenced in a study of control samples from healthy donors and cancer patients. Repertoires were generated with immunoSEQ multiplex PCR, while TCRdb's copy carries only in-frame clones and drops some. The sample lists under 450,000 clones; 75% to 95% were seen once. The sample was PBMCs. The receptors stem from a man between 40 and 49 years old with head and neck cancer.

The chain couples TRBV12-3 or TRBV12-4 to TRBJ2-2; no clear D. The CDR3 contains 10 residues. Trimming stripped 6 bases from V and 7 bases from J, with 3 bases between. The CDR3 protein is CASRNGELFF. The CDR3, as DNA: TGTGCCAGCAGGAACGGGGAGCTGTTTTTT.

The chain is built from TRBV5-1 and TRBJ2-1, with D unclear. Trimming removed 0 bases at V and 4 bases at J, with 14 bases between. Per the germline V gene, CDR1 is SGHRS and CDR2 is YFSETQ. The CDR3 sequence is 16 residues long. CDR3 nucleotide sequence: TGCGCCAGCAGCTTGGTGGCAGACCACCTATACAATGAGCAGTTCTTC. Translating it yields CASSLVADHLYNEQFF.

The V and J genes are TRBV27 and TRBJ2-3; TRBD2 matches 10 bases. Germline V CDR1 and CDR2: MNHEY, SMNVEV (reference sequence). V lost 0 bases, J lost 2 bases, and 5 bases stayed unmatched. This CDR3 spans 17 amino acids. The CDR3 nucleotides are TGTGCCAGCAGTTTATCGATCCTAGCGGGAGTCACAGATACGCAGTATTTT. Amino acid sequence: CASSLSILAGVTDTQYF.

This chain connects TRBV27 to TRBJ1-5; possible D gene TRBD1, 5 bases. V lost 4 bases and J 3 bases, leaving 13 bases between the germline ends. There are 15 residues in the CDR3. The germline V gene encodes CDR1 MNHEY and CDR2 SMNVEV (reference sequence). CDR3 amino acids: CASSSRQGLNQPQHF. For the CDR3, the DNA is TGTGCCAGCAGTTCAAGGCAGGGCCTCAATCAGCCCCAGCATTTT.

Only a few counts were recorded for this clone. The CDR3 loop is CASRPWTASSYNSPLHF. The DNA for the CDR3 is TGTGCCAGCAGACCATGGACAGCGAGCTCCTATAATTCACCCCTCCACTTT. The chain uses TRBV27 and TRBJ1-6, with a tentative D call TRBD1 (6 bases). The CDR3 covers 17 residues. Germline values: CDR1 MNHEY, CDR2 SMNVEV (reference sequence). The germline V and J ends were trimmed by 6 bases and 0 bases, with 15 bases remaining between them.

This clone came up once. The chain combines TRBV19 with TRBJ2-3; D is possibly TRBD2 (5 bases). Trimming stripped 4 bases from V and 2 bases from J, with 10 bases between. The V gene's germline CDR1 is LNHDA and CDR2 SQIVND (reference sequence). This CDR3 contains 14 residues. The CDR3 DNA sequence: TGTGCCAGTAGTAGGCGACGGGACACAGATACGCAGTATTTT. It is translated as CASSRRRDTDTQYF.

The chain is built from TRBV4-2 and TRBJ2-3; D is tentatively TRBD1 or TRBD2 (5 bases each). This CDR3 has 15 amino acids. The V gene's germline CDR1 is LGHNA and CDR2 YNFKEQ. Trimming pared 0 bases from V and 0 bases from J, leaving 7 bases between. CDR3 residues: CASSQEGPSTDTQYF. The CDR3 region has the DNA TGTGCCAGCAGCCAAGAGGGACCTAGCACAGATACGCAGTATTTT.

V gene TRBV6-4 combines with J gene TRBJ2-3; D call uncertain. Germline CDR1 reads MRHNA; CDR2 reads SNTAGT. Trimming stripped 3 bases from V and 6 bases from J, with 4 bases between. CDR3 length: 11 amino acids. This CDR3 is CASSEGDTQYF. The CDR3, as DNA: TGTGCCAGCAGTGAGGGGGATACGCAGTATTTT.

V gene TRBV19 combines with J gene TRBJ1-2; possible D gene TRBD1, 6 bases. This CDR3 is 16 amino acids long. Germline V gives CDR1 LNHDA, CDR2 SQIVND (reference sequence). V shed 3 bases and J shed 4 bases, with 18 bases lying between them. CDR3 in amino acids: CASSISGGPPLYGYTF. The CDR3 DNA reads TGTGCCAGTAGTATTTCGGGGGGCCCGCCTCTCTATGGCTACACCTTC.

The chain has TRBV19 and TRBJ1-6; TRBD1 might be the D (5 bases). V dropped 4 bases and J dropped 1 base, with 11 bases sitting between them. This CDR3 has 16 amino acids. From germline, CDR1 is LNHDA and CDR2 SQIVND (reference sequence). In DNA form, the CDR3 reads TGTGCCAGTAGTAGGGTGGACACTTCCTATAATTCACCCCTCCACTTT. This sequence encodes CASSRVDTSYNSPLHF.

The chain links TRBV2 to TRBJ2-7; 10 positions agree with TRBD2. The CDR3 has 17 amino acids. V lost 8 bases to trimming and J lost 7 bases; unmatched junction nucleotides: 20. Germline values: CDR1 SNHLY, CDR2 FYNNEI. CDR3 nucleotide sequence: TGTGCCAGCGGCCCTGGAAGACTAGCGGGCCGAGAGCGAGAGCAGTACTTC. Its protein is CASGPGRLAGREREQYF.

This clone showed up just once. The genes are TRBV5-6 and TRBJ1-2, with 10 bases fitting TRBD1. V was clipped by 4 bases and J by 4 bases; unmatched bases: 7. The germline gives CDR1 SGHDT, CDR2 YYEEEE. This CDR3 is built from 15 residues. The CDR3 here is CASSHGTGEPYGYTF. CDR3 DNA: TGTGCCAGCAGCCATGGGACAGGGGAGCCCTATGGCTACACCTTC. Using reference TRBV5-6 and TRBJ1-2 for the parts outside the CDR3, the full variable domain is DAGVTQSPTHLIKTRGQQVTLRCSPKSGHDTVSWYQQALGQGPQFIFQYYEEEERQRGNFPDRFSGHQFPNYSSELNVNALLLGDSALYLCASSHGTGEPYGYTFGSGTRLTVV.

V gene TRBV19 combines with J gene TRBJ2-7, with 8 bases lining up with TRBD1. Trimming at V came to 5 bases and at J to 4 bases, leaving 7 bases not matched to a gene. The CDR3 has 14 amino acids. CDR1 is LNHDA and CDR2 is SQIVND in the germline V gene (reference sequence). The CDR3 reads CASSRFRGLYEQYF. In nucleotides, the CDR3 is TGTGCCAGTAGTCGTTTCAGGGGGCTGTACGAGCAGTACTTC. The whole variable domain, filled in from reference TRBV19 and TRBJ2-7, reads DGGITQSPKYLFRKEGQNVTLSCEQNLNHDAMYWYRQDPGQGLRLIYYSQIVNDFQKGDIAEGYSVSREKKESFPLTVTSAQKNPTAFYLCASSRFRGLYEQYFGPGTRLTVT.

Here the CDR3 reads CATSERDRSPGELFF. CDR3 coding DNA: TGTGCCACCAGTGAAAGGGACAGATCCCCCGGGGAGCTGTTTTTT. This chain links TRBV24-1 with TRBJ2-2, with 7 bases aligning to TRBD1. Germline V gene data show CDR1 as KGHDR and CDR2 as SFDVKD. The length of the CDR3 is 15 residues. With 4 bases clipped from V and 6 bases from J, the junction kept 7 bases outside the gene matches.

The chain uses TRBV27 and TRBJ1-2, with D perhaps matching TRBD1 (6 bases). V was cut by 3 bases and J by 4 bases, with 27 bases left in between. The germline V gene has CDR1 MNHEY and CDR2 SMNVEV (reference sequence). The CDR3 length is 19 residues. The CDR3 region is CASSFSPRLRQAPRYGYTF. The CDR3 DNA reads TGTGCCAGCAGTTTCTCACCACGACTCAGACAGGCTCCGCGCTATGGCTACACCTTC.

This chain uses TRBV11-3 with TRBJ2-1; a weak D match, TRBD2 (6 bases). This CDR3 is built from 14 residues. CDR1 and CDR2 (germline): SGHNT, YENEEA. Trimming took 4 bases from V and 6 from J, leaving 13 bases between them. In DNA form, the CDR3 reads TGTGCCAGCAGCTCTTCTCAGCGGGTCAATGAGCAGTTCTTC. Its translation: CASSSSQRVNEQFF.

This clone has just a few counts. The chain combines TRBV28 with TRBJ2-2; 9 nucleotides line up with TRBD2. The CDR3 extends over 13 amino acids. V lost 8 bases and J lost 4; bases outside the gene matches: 2. Germline values: CDR1 MDHEN, CDR2 SYDVKM. CDR3 bases: TGTGCCAGCGGGACTAGCCCCACCGGGGAGCTGTTTTTT. Residues: CASGTSPTGELFF.

The CDR3 coding sequence is TGTGCCAGCAGAAGGGCTACAGATACGCAGTATTTT. This encodes CASRRATDTQYF. The chain has TRBV12-3 or TRBV12-4 and TRBJ2-3; D is unresolved. The V gene lost 6 bases and the J gene lost 3 bases, with 7 bases spanning the gap. This CDR3 contains 12 residues.

This clone was found a few times. The chain combines TRBV6-4 with TRBJ2-3; D unclear. CDR3 length: 13 amino acids. The V end was cut by 5 bases, the J end by 0 bases, with 6 bases between. Germline CDR1 is MRHNA and CDR2 is SNTAGT. The CDR3 region is CASSYISTDTQYF. The CDR3 nucleotides read TGTGCCAGCAGTTACATCAGCACAGATACGCAGTATTTT.

The chain recombines TRBV19 with TRBJ2-5; D is unresolved. This CDR3 has 14 amino acids. Deletions cut 1 base from V and 4 bases from J, with 10 bases between. Germline V gene lookup returns CDR1 LNHDA and CDR2 SQIVND (reference sequence). The CDR3 loop is CASSIAVVGETQYF. In DNA, the CDR3 is TGTGCCAGTAGTATAGCCGTCGTCGGAGAGACCCAGTACTTC.

V is TRBV4-1 and J is TRBJ2-7; 8 bases map to TRBD1. The germline V gene encodes CDR1 MGHRA and CDR2 YSYEKL. V trimming: 7 bases; J trimming: 0 bases; junction bases outside the gene matches: 17. The CDR3 spans 18 residues. The CDR3 sequence: CASTHPYITGGLSYEQYF. DNA for the CDR3: TGCGCCAGCACACACCCCTACATCACAGGGGGACTCTCCTACGAGCAGTACTTC.

V is TRBV19 and J is TRBJ1-5, with 7 bases lining up with TRBD1. Germline V gene sequence: CDR1 LNHDA, CDR2 SQIVND (reference sequence). Germline trimming cut 6 bases from V and 2 bases from J; bases unmatched to any gene: 13. CDR3 length: 17 residues. The CDR3 nucleotides read TGTGCCAGTAGAGCCGACGACAGGGTCCTCGGCAATCAGCCCCAGCATTTT. It translates to CASRADDRVLGNQPQHF.